This T cell receptor beta chain emerged from a study of CD8+ T cells in alopecia areata. Study results and limitations: Scalp samples also yield sequences of resident alphabeta T cells from normal skin. Scalp lesions, especially in alopecia totalis/universalis, had higher clonality than normal scalp.

Lesional scalp punch biopsies and peripheral blood came from alopecia areata patients. In this sample, this clone turned up once. Its antigen is unidentified. As the sequencing template, cDNA was produced by extracting RNA and reverse transcribing it. Sequencing was performed with immunoSEQ multiplex PCR; in TCRdb, only in-frame clones are kept and a portion is missing. The repertoire holds about 160,000 clones, with about 90% as singletons. The CDR3 is 16 residues long. Germline lookup yields CDR1 SNHLY and CDR2 FYNNEI. With 2 bases clipped from V and 4 bases from J, the junction kept 6 bases outside the gene matches.

The receptor was isolated from a human donor with alopecia areata. The sample in question was CD8+ T cells sorted from blood, obtained at week 0. The chain has TRBV2 and TRBJ2-3, with 10 bases aligning to TRBD2. This CDR3 is CASSEQSGGAADTQYF. Written as DNA, the CDR3 is TGTGCCAGCAGTGAACAAAGCGGGGGGGCGGCAGATACGCAGTATTTT. The entire variable domain, with the rest obtained from reference TRBV2 and TRBJ2-3, is as follows: EPEVTQTPSHQVTQMGQEVILRCVPISNHLYFYWYRQILGQKVEFLVSFYNNEISEKSEIFDDQFSVERPDGSNFTLKIRSTKLEDSAMYFCASSEQSGGAADTQYFGPGTRLTVL.